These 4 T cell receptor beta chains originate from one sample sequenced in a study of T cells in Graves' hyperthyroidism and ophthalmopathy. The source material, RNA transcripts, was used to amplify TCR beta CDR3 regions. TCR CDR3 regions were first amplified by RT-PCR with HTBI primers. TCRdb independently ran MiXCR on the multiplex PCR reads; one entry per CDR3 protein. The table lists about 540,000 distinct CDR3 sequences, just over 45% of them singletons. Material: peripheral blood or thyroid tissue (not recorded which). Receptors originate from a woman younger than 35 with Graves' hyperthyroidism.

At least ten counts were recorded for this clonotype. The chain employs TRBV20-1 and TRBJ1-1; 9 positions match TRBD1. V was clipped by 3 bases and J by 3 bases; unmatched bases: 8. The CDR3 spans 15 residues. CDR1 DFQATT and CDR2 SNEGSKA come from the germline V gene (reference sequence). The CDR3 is CSASGDRGFDTEAFF. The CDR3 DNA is TGCAGTGCTAGCGGTGACAGGGGGTTTGACACTGAAGCTTTCTTT.

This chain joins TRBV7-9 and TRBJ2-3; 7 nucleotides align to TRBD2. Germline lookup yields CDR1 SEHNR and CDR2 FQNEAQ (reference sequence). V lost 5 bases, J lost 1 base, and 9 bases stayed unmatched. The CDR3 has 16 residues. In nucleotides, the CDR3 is TGTGCCAGCAGCCTACTCGGCCTAGCGGGCACAGATACGCAGTATTTT. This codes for CASSLLGLAGTDTQYF. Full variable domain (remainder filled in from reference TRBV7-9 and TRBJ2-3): DTGVSQNPRHKITKRGQNVTFRCDPISEHNRLYWYRQTLGQGPEFLTYFQNEAQLEKSRLLSDRFSAERPKGSFSTLEIQRTEQGDSAMYLCASSLLGLAGTDTQYFGPGTRLTVL.

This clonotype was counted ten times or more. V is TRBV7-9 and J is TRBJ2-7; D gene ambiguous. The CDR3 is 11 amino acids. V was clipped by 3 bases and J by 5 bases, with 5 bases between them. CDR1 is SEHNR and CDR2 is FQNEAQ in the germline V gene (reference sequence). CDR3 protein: CASSFQHEQYF. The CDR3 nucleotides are TGTGCCAGCAGCTTTCAGCACGAGCAGTACTTC.

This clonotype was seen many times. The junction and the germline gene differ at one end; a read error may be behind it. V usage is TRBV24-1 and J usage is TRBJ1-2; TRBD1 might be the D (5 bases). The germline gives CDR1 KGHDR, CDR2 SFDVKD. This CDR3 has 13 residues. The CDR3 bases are TGTACCACCAGTCAAAGGACAAACTATGGCTACACCTTC. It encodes CTTSQRTNYGYTF.